One sample yielded the 19 T cell receptor beta chains listed below, sequenced in a study of response to subunit inactivated influenza vaccine. MiXCR, run by TCRdb on the RT-PCR reads, gives a single entry per CDR3 protein. The sample has about 570,000 distinct CDR3 sequences, about an eighth seen once; the top ten hold about 9.4%. Specimen: PBMCs from blood, collected on the day of vaccination. The origin of the receptors is a man aged 45-65 years who received an inactivated influenza vaccine.

There are a few counts of this clonotype. The J gene is TRBJ1-1, the V gene TRBV7-2; D is uncertain. Per the germline V gene, CDR1 is SGHTA and CDR2 is FQGNSA. The CDR3 spans 13 residues. The V end lost 4 bases, the J end lost 3 bases, and 9 bases lay between the germline ends. The CDR3 sequence: CASSSAGYTEAFF. The CDR3 DNA is TGTGCCAGCAGCTCGGCAGGATACACTGAAGCTTTCTTT.

Remarks on this clonotype: A read error may explain this, as a much larger clone is one base away. This chain uses TRBV2 with TRBJ2-7, with TRBD1 identical over 8 bases. J was trimmed by 0 bases and V by 6 bases; bases with no gene match: 10. The germline V gene encodes CDR1 SNHLY and CDR2 FYNNEI. The CDR3 totals 16 residues. Written as DNA, the CDR3 is TGTGCCAGCAGGGACCCGGGACAGGTGCACTCCTACGAGCAGTACTTC. Translated: CASRDPGQVHSYEQYF.

This clonotype was seen a few times. This chain uses TRBV28 with TRBJ2-7, with D tentatively TRBD1 (5 bases). Germline V gene lookup returns CDR1 MDHEN and CDR2 SYDVKM. Trimming pared 7 bases from V and 2 bases from J, leaving 12 bases between. This CDR3 is built from 13 residues. The CDR3 DNA is TGTGCCAGCAAGGGGCAGGGAACCTACGAGCAGTACTTC. Translating it yields CASKGQGTYEQYF.

The sample holds a few counts of this clonotype. This chain connects TRBV7-2 to TRBJ2-1; 12 bases are a match to TRBD2. This CDR3 has 20 amino acids. The junction had 10 bases not matched to a gene; V was cut back by 0 bases and J by 1 base. Germline V gives CDR1 SGHTA, CDR2 FQGNSA. This chain's CDR3 is CASSLAKGLAGRRSYNEQFF. The CDR3 DNA sequence: TGTGCCAGCAGCTTAGCTAAGGGACTAGCGGGTCGGAGGTCCTACAATGAGCAGTTCTTC.

This clonotype was found a few times. V is TRBV7-6 and J is TRBJ1-1; D gene ambiguous. V lost 0 bases, J lost 4 bases, and 6 bases lay in between. CDR1 and CDR2 (germline): SGHVS, FNYEAQ. The CDR3 is 13 amino acids. The CDR3 loop reads CASSLASGTEAFF. CDR3 DNA sequence: TGTGCCAGCAGCTTAGCGTCGGGCACTGAAGCTTTCTTT.

The chain carries TRBV3-1 and TRBJ2-1; maybe TRBD1 (7 bases). The CDR3 consists of 15 residues. The ends were cut back, 4 bases at V and 9 bases at J, with 19 bases in the middle. CDR1 and CDR2 (germline): LGHDT, YNNKEL (reference sequence). The CDR3 loop is CASSPNRGVGSEQFF. The DNA for the CDR3 is TGTGCCAGCAGCCCTAACAGGGGCGTCGGGAGTGAGCAGTTCTTC.

This chain uses TRBV20-1 with TRBJ1-5; the D gene is possibly TRBD1 (5 bases). The V gene lost 5 bases and the J gene lost 3 bases, with 11 bases spanning the gap. Per the germline V gene, CDR1 is DFQATT and CDR2 is SNEGSKA (reference sequence). This CDR3 has 13 amino acids. As DNA, the CDR3 is TGCAGTGCTGGGGGACGGCACAATCAGCCCCAGCATTTT. Translation: CSAGGRHNQPQHF.

The table lists this clonotype with a count of one. The rearrangement joins TRBV4-2 to TRBJ2-1, with 11 bases aligning to TRBD2. V shed 3 bases and J 8 bases; nucleotides not matched to a gene: 9. The CDR3 contains 16 residues. Germline V gene lookup returns CDR1 LGHNA and CDR2 YNFKEQ. CDR3 residues: CASSQIVAGGADEQFF. CDR3 bases: TGTGCCAGCAGCCAGATTGTAGCGGGGGGGGCGGATGAGCAGTTCTTC.

This clonotype appeared a few times. This rearrangement joins TRBV7-9 to TRBJ2-5; 10 positions agree with TRBD1. Per the germline V gene, CDR1 is SEHNR and CDR2 is FQNEAQ (reference sequence). CDR3 length equals 13 residues. Trimming cost V 8 bases and J 2 bases; bases outside gene matches: 2. This chain's CDR3 is CASDRGPQETQYF. The CDR3 coding sequence is TGTGCCAGCGACAGGGGGCCACAAGAGACCCAGTACTTC.

Only a few counts were recorded for this clonotype. The chain recombines TRBV19 with TRBJ2-2, with D unresolved. Trimming pared 6 bases from V and 4 bases from J, leaving 15 bases between. Germline V gives CDR1 LNHDA, CDR2 SQIVND (reference sequence). CDR3 length: 15 amino acids. This CDR3 reads CASSTGRASTGELFF. Written as DNA, the CDR3 is TGTGCCAGTAGCACCGGTCGAGCCAGCACCGGGGAGCTGTTTTTT.

This clonotype was observed a handful of times. The chain recombines TRBV5-6 with TRBJ1-5; weak D call: TRBD1 (5 bases). The CDR3 extends over 14 amino acids. Trimming cost V 0 bases and J 5 bases, with 9 bases left between them. Germline CDR1 reads SGHDT; CDR2 reads YYEEEE. The CDR3 nucleotides are TGTGCCAGCAGCTTGGCAGGGAGGCATCAGCCCCAGCATTTT. Translating gives CASSLAGRHQPQHF.

This sequence joins TRBV21-1 and TRBJ2-5. TRBV21-1 represents a pseudogene. The CDR3 has 14 residues. This CDR3 is CASSDRTVGETQYF. In DNA, the CDR3 is TGTGCCAGCAGCGACCGGACGGTGGGGGAGACCCAGTACTTC.

The chain is built from TRBV5-1 and TRBJ2-1; no reliable D call. The CDR3 has 15 amino acids. Germline V gene lookup returns CDR1 SGHRS and CDR2 YFSETQ. V dropped 0 bases and J dropped 7 bases, with 14 bases sitting between them. The CDR3 sequence is CASSLAYGMGNEQFF. The CDR3 coding sequence is TGCGCCAGCAGCTTGGCCTACGGTATGGGGAATGAGCAGTTCTTC.

This clonotype was seen more than once but under ten times. This chain joins TRBV19 and TRBJ1-1; D unclear. Per the germline V gene, CDR1 is LNHDA and CDR2 is SQIVND (reference sequence). This CDR3 spans 12 amino acids. V was trimmed by 3 bases and J by 0 bases, leaving 2 bases between them. CDR3 sequence (DNA): TGTGCCAGTAGTATGTTGAACACTGAAGCTTTCTTT. Its protein is CASSMLNTEAFF.

The genes are TRBV6-1 and TRBJ1-4, with a possible D match to TRBD1 (6 bases). The CDR3 is 13 amino acids. The ends were cut back, 8 bases at V and 8 bases at J, with 15 bases in the middle. CDR1 is MNHNS and CDR2 is SASEGT in the germline V gene. The CDR3 region has the DNA TGTGCCAGCGAGTACAGGGAGAGGGAAAAACTGTTTTTT. Protein: CASEYREREKLFF.

The chain employs TRBV4-3 and TRBJ2-7, with 7 bases fitting TRBD1. The CDR3 runs to 18 residues. CDR1 LGHNA and CDR2 YSLEER come from the germline V gene. J was trimmed by 5 bases and V by 0 bases; bases with no gene match: 16. The CDR3 region has the DNA TGCGCCAGCAGCCAAGATGTCCCCGCGCCGACAGGGTCCAACGAGCAGTACTTC. Protein: CASSQDVPAPTGSNEQYF.

This clonotype turned up a few times. This chain links TRBV24-1 with TRBJ2-3; D remains ambiguous. The CDR3 has 12 residues. CDR1 and CDR2 from the germline V gene are KGHDR and SFDVKD. The V and J ends lost 11 bases and 0 bases respectively, with 8 bases between them. The CDR3 DNA sequence: TGTGCCAGCGCGGAAAGCACAGATACGCAGTATTTT. Its protein is CASAESTDTQYF.

This clonotype was seen repeatedly, ten times or more. J is TRBJ2-1 and V is TRBV7-2, with 14 bases aligning to TRBD2. Germline CDR1 reads SGHTA; CDR2 reads FQGNSA. The CDR3 covers 16 residues. The J segment lost 6 bases and the V segment lost 3 bases, leaving 4 bases of the junction unmatched. CDR3 sequence (DNA): TGTGCCAGCAGCTTGGGCGGACTAGCGGGAGGCAATGAGCAGTTCTTC. Translated, it gives CASSLGGLAGGNEQFF.

This clonotype was observed once. This rearrangement joins TRBV6-2 or TRBV6-3 to TRBJ2-5; D may be TRBD2 (5 bases). Trimming left V 6 bases short and J 4 bases short, with 12 bases between. Germline CDR1 reads MNHEY; CDR2 reads SVGEGT. CDR3 size: 13 residues. CDR3: CASSPLAGETQYF. CDR3 DNA: TGTGCCAGCAGCCCCCTCGCGGGAGAGACCCAGTACTTC.